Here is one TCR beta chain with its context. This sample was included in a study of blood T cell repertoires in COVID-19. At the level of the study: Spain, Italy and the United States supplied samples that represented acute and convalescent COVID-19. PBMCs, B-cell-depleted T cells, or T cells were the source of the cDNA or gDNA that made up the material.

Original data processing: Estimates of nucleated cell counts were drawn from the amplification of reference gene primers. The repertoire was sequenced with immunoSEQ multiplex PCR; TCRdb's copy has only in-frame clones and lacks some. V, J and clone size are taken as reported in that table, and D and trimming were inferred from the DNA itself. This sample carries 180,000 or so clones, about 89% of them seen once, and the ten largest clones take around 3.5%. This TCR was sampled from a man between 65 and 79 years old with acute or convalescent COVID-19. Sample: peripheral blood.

In DNA, the CDR3 is TGTGCCTCATCCCAACGCGGACAGGGCAACACTGAAGCTTTCTTT. Its translation is CASSQRGQGNTEAFF. The chain links TRBV2 to TRBJ1-1; 8 bases line up with TRBD1. The V segment lost 11 bases and the J segment 2 bases; nucleotides outside the gene matches: 13. Looked up from germline, CDR1 is SNHLY and CDR2 is FYNNEI. The CDR3 totals 15 residues.